This entry features one T cell receptor (beta chain) sequence. Its matching antigen is unknown. The CDR3 runs 16 residues. V was clipped by 7 bases and J by 3 bases; unmatched bases: 13. The germline CDR1 and CDR2 sequences are MNHEY and SMNVEV (reference sequence). The data are from a study of shared clonotypes between healthy human individuals. The overall study: The study used three CD4 naive, three CD4 memory, two CD8 naive and one CD8 memory plate per donor.

General observations from the study: Among the subsets, naive ones generally showed larger estimated richness than memory ones. Shared clonotypes: about 4.6% naive CD4, under 4% naive CD8, 2.3% memory CD4, 0.4% memory CD8.

Libraries were prepared by immunoSEQ multiplex PCR; TCRdb keeps only in-frame clonotypes and omits some of them. The data show under 600,000 clones, with roughly 97% seen just once and 0.045% to 0.06% held by the top ten. The TCR sequence derives from a woman between 25 and 40 years old in good health. Sequencing was carried out using naive CD4+ T cells sorted from blood. Regarding subset: CD45RA+ positively selected. The rearrangement links TRBV27 to TRBJ2-7; 9 bases are a match to TRBD1. The CDR3 nucleotides are TGTGCCAGCACCTTACGGGGACAGGGAACCTTCTACGAGCAGTACTTC. Protein sequence: CASTLRGQGTFYEQYF.